This TCR beta chain derives from a study of T cells in Graves' hyperthyroidism and ophthalmopathy. Study in general: Initial diagnosis, before any treatment, was when peripheral blood was collected.

Amplification of TCR beta CDR3 regions used RNA as the template. The study used the HTBI primer set for a first-round RT-PCR of the TCR CDR3. TCRdb used MiXCR to reprocess the multiplex PCR reads, holding one entry per CDR3 protein. The sample shows about 350,000 distinct CDR3 sequences, roughly 13% of them seen only once. Regarding the study as a whole: Using 13 V-J features, a model discriminated ophthalmopathy from stable hyperthyroidism.

Researchers barred patients who had uncontrolled infection, other autoimmune disease, pregnancy or lactation. The PBMCs studied were ones that came from roughly 9.1 ml fresh peripheral blood. This clonotype was detected many times. The antigen is undetermined. This CDR3 has 12 amino acids. V lost 6 bases, J lost 9 bases, and 11 bases lay in between. Sequences were obtained from blood. This rearrangement joins TRBV12-3 or TRBV12-4 to TRBJ2-2; D is ambiguous. The clonotype was recovered from a woman younger than 45 with Graves' hyperthyroidism. The CDR3 region has the DNA TGTGCCAGCAGCTCTATTGTCCGGGAGCTGTTTTTT. Protein product: CASSSIVRELFF.